A single sample gave rise to the 18 T cell receptor beta chains below, sequenced in a study of T cell repertoires in cytomegalovirus infection. TCRdb processed the reads anew with MiXCR; each CDR3 protein has one entry. The data hold 510,000 or so distinct CDR3 sequences, with about 26% observed a single time. The sample was PBMCs. These TCRs come from a human donor in good health (CMV status not recorded). Some clones in this sample may be carry-over from other donors' samples.

The V gene is TRBV7-9, the J gene TRBJ2-1; TRBD2 agrees at 8 bases. CDR3 length equals 19 residues. The germline V gene has CDR1 SEHNR and CDR2 FQNEAQ (reference sequence). V was pared by 5 bases and J by 5 bases, with 20 bases of the junction left unmatched. For the CDR3, the DNA is TGTGCCAGCAGCACCCTAGGTGGAGGGGGTTTAGCGGGAAACAATGAGCAGTTCTTC. Its translation: CASSTLGGGGLAGNNEQFF.

The chain employs TRBV29-1 and TRBJ2-3; D possibly matches TRBD1 or TRBD2 (6 bases each). Trimming stripped 4 bases from V and 5 bases from J, with 16 bases between. The germline CDR1 and CDR2 sequences are SQVTM and ANQGSEA. This CDR3 spans 14 amino acids. CDR3 amino acids: CSVGNGGHGDTQYF. CDR3 DNA: TGCAGCGTTGGAAATGGGGGGCATGGAGATACGCAGTATTTT.

This chain connects TRBV6-5 to TRBJ2-1; D gene ambiguous. The CDR3 has 14 residues. Trimming left V 6 bases short and J 3 bases short, with 12 bases between. Germline V gene sequence: CDR1 MNHEY, CDR2 SVGAGI. The CDR3 loop is CASRPQSLYNEQFF. CDR3 nucleotides: TGTGCCAGCAGACCCCAGAGCCTCTACAATGAGCAGTTCTTC.

This clonotype was seen at least ten times. The chain has TRBV10-3 and TRBJ2-1; perhaps TRBD2 as D (6 bases). The germline gives CDR1 ENHRY, CDR2 SYGVKD. The V end was cut by 4 bases, the J end by 5 bases, with 18 bases between. This CDR3 has 16 residues. The CDR3, as DNA: TGTGCCATCAGTGGAAGGAGGGGCAAAGGGAACAATGAGCAGTTCTTC. It translates to CAISGRRGKGNNEQFF.

The gene calls are TRBV4-3 and TRBJ2-3; perhaps TRBD2 as D (7 bases). Trimming took off 2 bases at V and 4 bases at J, with 16 bases between the two ends. The V gene's germline CDR1 is LGHNA and CDR2 YSLEER. The CDR3 runs 16 residues. The CDR3 nucleotides read TGCGCCAGCAGCCAACTCGGGGGAGGGGGGGCAGATACGCAGTATTTT. Amino acids: CASSQLGGGGADTQYF.

The chain links TRBV14 to TRBJ2-7; D not resolved. The CDR3 consists of 14 residues. Germline CDR1 SGHDN, CDR2 FVKESK. V dropped 7 bases and J dropped 0 bases, with 13 bases sitting between them. The CDR3 loop reads CASIKARLSYEQYF. The CDR3 DNA follows: TGTGCCAGCATCAAAGCGCGACTCTCCTACGAGCAGTACTTC. The full variable domain, rest sourced from reference TRBV14 and TRBJ2-7, is EAGVTQFPSHSVIEKGQTVTLRCDPISGHDNLYWYRRVMGKEIKFLLHFVKESKQDESGMPNNRFLAERTGGTYSTLKVQPAELEDSGVYFCASIKARLSYEQYFGPGTRLTVT.

This sequence joins TRBV6-6 and TRBJ1-6, with D unclear. CDR1 and CDR2 (germline): MNHNY, SVGAGI (reference sequence). The CDR3 runs 15 residues. Trimming stripped 3 bases from V and 5 bases from J, with 11 bases between. The CDR3 loop is CASSYWEQNNSPLHF. In DNA form, the CDR3 reads TGTGCCAGCAGTTATTGGGAGCAGAATAATTCACCCCTCCACTTT.

The sample holds a few counts of this clonotype. The gene calls are TRBV7-2 and TRBJ1-2; D is possibly TRBD1 (5 bases). The V end lost 4 bases, the J end lost 7 bases, and 19 bases lay between the germline ends. Germline V gene data show CDR1 as SGHTA and CDR2 as FQGNSA. There are 15 residues in the CDR3. The CDR3 is CASSSAGSRGGGYTF. DNA of the CDR3: TGTGCCAGCAGCTCCGCGGGGTCAAGGGGAGGTGGCTACACCTTC.

This clonotype came up a few times. This sequence joins TRBV9 and TRBJ1-3, with TRBD1 matching 7 bases. CDR3 length equals 15 residues. Trimming at V came to 1 base and at J to 7 bases, leaving 8 bases not matched to a gene. CDR1 and CDR2 from the germline V gene are SGDLS and YYNGEE. CDR3 nucleotides: TGTGCCAGCAGCGTAACAGGGGATGTGCGGAACACCATATATTTT. Its translation: CASSVTGDVRNTIYF.

The chain is built from TRBV4-1 and TRBJ2-2; D is unclear. Germline V gene lookup returns CDR1 MGHRA and CDR2 YSYEKL. This CDR3 contains 14 residues. The V end lost 0 bases, the J end lost 8 bases, and 10 bases lay between the germline ends. This CDR3 reads CASSQENRDGELFF. The CDR3 nucleotides read TGCGCCAGCAGCCAAGAAAATAGGGATGGGGAGCTGTTTTTT.

This clonotype was seen at least ten times. The J gene is TRBJ2-1, the V gene TRBV7-2, with 14 positions matching TRBD2. Looked up from germline, CDR1 is SGHTA and CDR2 is FQGNSA. Trimming at V came to 5 bases and at J to 7 bases, leaving 10 bases not matched to a gene. This CDR3 has 17 amino acids. The CDR3 nucleotides read TGTGCCAGCAGCACCCGGGGGGGGACTAGCGGGAGAAATGAGCAGTTCTTC. This sequence encodes CASSTRGGTSGRNEQFF.

This chain links TRBV10-3 with TRBJ2-1, with D hard to call. Trimming pared 4 bases from V and 8 bases from J, leaving 6 bases between. Germline CDR1 reads ENHRY; CDR2 reads SYGVKD. The CDR3 is made up of 11 amino acids. The CDR3 DNA reads TGTGCCATCAGTGTTGGAGATGAGCAGTTCTTC. As protein: CAISVGDEQFF.

This clonotype has a count of ten or more. This chain connects TRBV7-2 to TRBJ2-7; TRBD1 agrees at 8 bases. Germline V gene data show CDR1 as SGHTA and CDR2 as FQGNSA. V shed 4 bases and J 9 bases; nucleotides not matched to a gene: 5. The CDR3 is 12 residues long. The CDR3 DNA reads TGTGCCAGCAGCTGGTGGACAGGGCGGCAGTACTTC. This gives the protein CASSWWTGRQYF.

This clonotype has only a few counts. The V gene is TRBV6-5, the J gene TRBJ1-4, with D tentatively TRBD1 (5 bases). Per germline, CDR1 MNHEY and CDR2 SVGAGI. The CDR3 contains 13 residues. V dropped 5 bases and J dropped 5 bases, with 9 bases sitting between them. CDR3 protein: CASSGGANEKLFF. The CDR3 coding sequence is TGTGCCAGCAGTGGCGGGGCGAATGAAAAACTGTTTTTT.

This chain's CDR3 is CASSLVGRELDNEQFF. In DNA, the CDR3 is TGTGCCAGCAGCTTGGTGGGTCGAGAATTAGACAATGAGCAGTTCTTC. This chain connects TRBV5-6 to TRBJ2-1, with unresolved D. Trimming pared 0 bases from V and 5 bases from J, leaving 15 bases between. This CDR3 has 16 amino acids. CDR1 and CDR2 from the germline V gene are SGHDT and YYEEEE.

This clonotype appeared a few times. The V and J genes are TRBV6-5 and TRBJ2-1; the D gene is possibly TRBD1 (6 bases). Germline-derived CDR1 and CDR2 are MNHEY and SVGAGI. V was cut by 4 bases and J by 8 bases, with 12 bases left in between. The length of the CDR3 is 13 residues. Here the CDR3 reads CASSSTGPYEQFF. As DNA, the CDR3 is TGTGCCAGCAGTTCGACAGGTCCCTATGAGCAGTTCTTC.

This chain links TRBV28 with TRBJ2-1; TRBD1 is a possible D gene (6 bases). The CDR3 runs 12 residues. Germline V gene sequence: CDR1 MDHEN, CDR2 SYDVKM. The ends were cut back, 8 bases at V and 15 bases at J, with 20 bases in the middle. The CDR3 DNA follows: TGTGCCAGCCGAGAAGAGGACAGATTATTGTTCTTC. It specifies CASREEDRLLFF.

V and J are TRBV12-5 and TRBJ2-7; possibly TRBD1 for D (5 bases). This CDR3 spans 13 amino acids. CDR1 and CDR2 (germline): LGHNT, FRNRAP. Trimming took off 1 base at V and 2 bases at J, with 6 bases between the two ends. The CDR3 region is CASGLGQTYEQYF. In DNA, the CDR3 is TGTGCTAGTGGTTTGGGACAGACCTACGAGCAGTACTTC.